Presented here are 22 T cell receptor beta chains from one specimen sequenced in a study of blood T cell repertoires in COVID-19. Profiling relied on immunoSEQ multiplex PCR, and the TCRdb table lists in-frame clones only, not all of them. The sample includes some 240,000 clones, around 90% of them seen just once. The specimen was peripheral blood. These TCRs come from a man aged 60-69 years with COVID-19, enrolled during active disease.

The gene calls are TRBV30 and TRBJ2-3, with 10 positions matching TRBD2. The CDR3 extends over 17 amino acids. Germline CDR1 and CDR2: GTSNPN and SVGIG (reference sequence). Trimming took 0 bases from V and 0 from J; bases not matched to a gene: 6. The CDR3 DNA sequence: TGTGCCTGGAGTGTGCTAGCGGGGGCCTCTAGCACAGATACGCAGTATTTT. Protein product: CAWSVLAGASSTDTQYF.

The chain joins TRBV4-2 to TRBJ1-4; D is possibly TRBD1 (5 bases). The CDR3 has 18 residues. Trimming left V 1 base short and J 4 bases short, with 19 bases between. Per the germline V gene, CDR1 is LGHNA and CDR2 is YNFKEQ. The DNA of the CDR3 is TGTGCCAGCAGCCAAGCCGTGGGGGGAACGTTGAGTAATGAAAAACTGTTTTTT. Residues: CASSQAVGGTLSNEKLFF.

This chain uses TRBV6-2 or TRBV6-3 with TRBJ2-7, with D perhaps matching TRBD1 (6 bases). V was clipped by 4 bases and J by 2 bases, with 18 bases between them. Germline lookup yields CDR1 MNHEY and CDR2 SVGEGT. The CDR3 length is 16 residues. CDR3 DNA: TGTGCCAGCAGTTCTTATCCCACAGGGTCGACCTACGAGCAGTACTTC. Residues: CASSSYPTGSTYEQYF.

The V call is TRBV28, the J call TRBJ1-1, with 7 bases matching TRBD1. CDR1 and CDR2 from the germline V gene are MDHEN and SYDVKM. The CDR3 extends over 13 amino acids. The CDR3 region is CATGVMANTEAFF. The CDR3 DNA is TGTGCAACAGGGGTTATGGCGAACACTGAAGCTTTCTTT.

The CDR3: CASSSGTPYNEQFF. The CDR3 DNA follows: TGCGCCAGCAGCTCCGGGACACCTTACAATGAGCAGTTCTTC. V gene TRBV5-1 combines with J gene TRBJ2-1; possible D gene TRBD1, 6 bases. Trimming removed 3 bases at V and 4 bases at J, with 11 bases between. CDR3 length: 14 residues. Germline V CDR1 and CDR2: SGHRS, YFSETQ.

The rearrangement uses TRBV6-5 and TRBJ1-5, with D possibly TRBD1 on 6 matching bases. V lost 6 bases, J lost 6 bases, and 15 bases lay in between. From germline, CDR1 is MNHEY and CDR2 SVGAGI. The length of the CDR3 is 14 residues. The CDR3 sequence: CASRQGLALQPQHF. For the CDR3, the DNA is TGTGCCAGCAGACAGGGCCTAGCCCTTCAGCCCCAGCATTTT.

This clone was detected only once. The chain is built from TRBV7-8 and TRBJ2-5; 7 nucleotides match TRBD2. This CDR3 is 14 amino acids long. Germline-derived CDR1 and CDR2 are SGHVS and FQNEAQ. V was clipped by 3 bases and J by 5 bases; unmatched bases: 6. The CDR3 sequence is CASSFGGRPETQYF. The DNA of the CDR3 is TGTGCCAGCAGCTTCGGGGGGAGACCCGAGACCCAGTACTTC.

This chain uses TRBV11-2 with TRBJ2-2; D not resolved. The CDR3 loop spans 13 amino acids. Germline V lookup: CDR1 SGHAT, CDR2 FQNNGV. The V end was cut by 5 bases, the J end by 7 bases, with 11 bases between. The DNA for the CDR3 is TGTGCCAGCAGCCCAGTCAATGTCGGGGAGCTGTTTTTT. Translation gives CASSPVNVGELFF.

The rearrangement joins TRBV2 to TRBJ1-2; 10 bases fit TRBD1. The CDR3 is made up of 15 amino acids. The V segment lost 5 bases and the J segment 5 bases; nucleotides outside the gene matches: 8. Germline CDR1 is SNHLY and CDR2 is FYNNEI. The CDR3, as DNA: TGTGCCAGCAGTAACGGACAGGGGGGGGCTTATGGCTACACCTTC. Translated: CASSNGQGGAYGYTF.

The CDR3 DNA reads as TGTGCCAGCTCACCATTAGGACAGGGGCGAGACACAGATACGCAGTATTTT. It encodes CASSPLGQGRDTDTQYF. The chain recombines TRBV18 with TRBJ2-3; 9 positions agree with TRBD1. The CDR3 totals 17 residues. The germline V gene encodes CDR1 KGHSH and CDR2 LQKENI. J gave up 2 bases and V 2 bases, and 8 bases lay outside the gene matches. The full variable domain, in which reference TRBV18 and TRBJ2-3 provide the parts outside the CDR3, is NAGVMQNPRHLVRRRGQEARLRCSPMKGHSHVYWYRQLPEEGLKFMVYLQKENIIDESGMPKERFSAEFPKEGPSILRIQQVVRGDSAAYFCASSPLGQGRDTDTQYFGPGTRLTVL.

This chain joins TRBV9 and TRBJ1-6; D is ambiguous. This CDR3 comprises 17 residues. Per germline, CDR1 SGDLS and CDR2 YYNGEE. The V end was cut by 4 bases, the J end by 3 bases, with 17 bases between. CDR3 coding DNA: TGTGCCAGCAGCCCCGAGTTAGGGAGGGACTATAATTCACCCCTCCACTTT. Translation gives CASSPELGRDYNSPLHF.

The genes are TRBV7-3 and TRBJ2-2, with D hard to call. CDR1 is SGHTA and CDR2 is FQGTGA in the germline V gene. The V gene lost 5 bases and the J gene lost 1 base, with 5 bases spanning the gap. The CDR3 is 13 residues long. The CDR3 protein is CASSLRNTGELFF. The CDR3 DNA sequence: TGTGCCAGCAGCCTTCGGAACACCGGGGAGCTGTTTTTT.

In this sample, this clone turned up once. The V gene is TRBV19, the J gene TRBJ1-5; D is uncertain. Germline V gene sequence: CDR1 LNHDA, CDR2 SQIVND (reference sequence). Trimming took off 7 bases at V and 11 bases at J, with 18 bases between the two ends. The CDR3 contains 13 residues. The DNA of the CDR3 is TGTGCCAGTACCCCACCGGGTAGCTGGTCCCAGCATTTT. Protein product: CASTPPGSWSQHF.

This sequence joins TRBV11-1 and TRBJ2-1; 10 bases line up with TRBD2. The CDR3 totals 14 residues. Germline trimming cut 0 bases from V and 7 bases from J; bases unmatched to any gene: 0. Per germline, CDR1 SGHAT and CDR2 FQDESV (reference sequence). CDR3 DNA: TGTGCCAGCAGCTTAGCGACTAGCGGGAATGAGCAGTTCTTC. This encodes CASSLATSGNEQFF. The variable domain in full, with the rest retrieved from reference TRBV11-1 and TRBJ2-1, is EAEVAQSPRYKITEKSQAVAFWCDPISGHATLYWYRQILGQGPELLVQFQDESVVDDSQLPKDRFSAERLKGVDSTLKIQPAELGDSAMYLCASSLATSGNEQFFGPGTRLTVL.

This chain uses TRBV7-2 with TRBJ1-2, with D maybe TRBD1 (6 bases). V dropped 5 bases and J dropped 1 base, with 14 bases sitting between them. Germline V gene lookup returns CDR1 SGHTA and CDR2 FQGNSA. The CDR3 contains 15 residues. CDR3 loop: CASSPRPGDNYGYTF. The CDR3 region has the DNA TGTGCCAGCAGCCCCAGGCCAGGGGATAACTATGGCTACACCTTC.

J is TRBJ1-1 and V is TRBV30; D is unresolved. The germline V gene encodes CDR1 GTSNPN and CDR2 SVGIG (reference sequence). Trimming stripped 5 bases from V and 11 bases from J, with 15 bases between. This CDR3 has 11 residues. CDR3 residues: CAWHYSAGAFF. CDR3 nucleotide sequence: TGTGCCTGGCACTACAGCGCGGGGGCTTTCTTT.

This clone was seen just once. The CDR3 is CASHGTSGAYEQYF. CDR3 sequence (DNA): TGTGCCAGTCACGGGACTAGCGGGGCCTACGAGCAGTACTTC. This sequence joins TRBV27 and TRBJ2-7; 13 bases match TRBD2. The CDR3 runs 14 residues. Germline lookup yields CDR1 MNHEY and CDR2 SMNVEV (reference sequence). J gave up 2 bases and V 9 bases, and 4 bases lay outside the gene matches.

This chain links TRBV7-3 with TRBJ2-7, with D maybe TRBD2 (6 bases). The CDR3 runs to 16 residues. The germline V and J ends were trimmed by 5 bases and 0 bases, with 17 bases remaining between them. Germline values: CDR1 SGHTA, CDR2 FQGTGA. CDR3: CASSVIWDWSSYEQYF. The DNA of the CDR3 is TGTGCCAGCAGCGTGATATGGGACTGGAGCTCCTACGAGCAGTACTTC.

V is TRBV27 and J is TRBJ1-2; no reliable D call. The germline gives CDR1 MNHEY, CDR2 SMNVEV (reference sequence). The CDR3 is 13 amino acids. V lost 6 bases and J lost 8, with 16 bases in between. CDR3 loop: CASSLVGSQGYTF. CDR3 nucleotides: TGTGCCAGCAGCCTAGTCGGGTCGCAGGGCTACACCTTC.

This rearrangement joins TRBV7-2 to TRBJ2-7; a possible D gene is TRBD2 (5 bases). Per germline, CDR1 SGHTA and CDR2 FQGNSA. Trimming took 4 bases from V and 3 from J, leaving 13 bases between them. The CDR3 runs to 14 residues. DNA of the CDR3: TGTGCCAGCAGCTCACCGGGATCCTACTACGAGCAGTACTTC. This translates into CASSSPGSYYEQYF.

The chain recombines TRBV15 with TRBJ1-4; D is undetermined. Trimming left V 1 base short and J 4 bases short, with 13 bases between. Germline V lookup: CDR1 LNHNV, CDR2 YYDKDF (reference sequence). This CDR3 has 16 residues. CDR3 sequence (DNA): TGTGCCACCAGCAGAGGGTGGGCAGGCCTTAATGAAAAACTGTTTTTT. It translates to CATSRGWAGLNEKLFF.

V gene TRBV7-3 combines with J gene TRBJ2-1; D is perhaps TRBD2 (6 bases). The CDR3 sequence is 14 residues long. Looked up from germline, CDR1 is SGHTA and CDR2 is FQGTGA. Trimming pared 1 base from V and 9 bases from J, leaving 13 bases between. The CDR3 reads CASSLNPSEGEQFF. CDR3 nucleotide sequence: TGTGCCAGCAGCTTAAATCCTAGCGAGGGTGAGCAGTTCTTC.